The 29 T cell receptor beta chains reported below all come from one sample, sequenced in a study of patients and donors after allogeneic stem cell transplantation. Each CDR3 protein gets one entry after TCRdb re-called the RT-PCR reads with MiXCR. There are approximately 200,000 distinct CDR3 sequences in the sample; more than 35% occur only once, and about 30% lies in the top ten. Input material: blood, either unsorted or a sorted T cell fraction (not recorded which). The receptors come from a human donor who was either an allogeneic HSCT recipient or a stem cell or donor lymphocyte infusion donor (not recorded which). It is not recorded whose cells these are; they may come from a transplant donor.

The chain is built from TRBV5-1 and TRBJ1-1, with D perhaps TRBD1 (5 bases). This CDR3 contains 15 residues. Trimming took off 0 bases at V and 2 bases at J, with 11 bases between the two ends. Germline values: CDR1 SGHRS, CDR2 YFSETQ. The CDR3 here is CASSLARGSNTEAFF. The CDR3 nucleotides read TGCGCCAGCAGCTTGGCAAGGGGCTCAAACACTGAAGCTTTCTTT.

The chain is built from TRBV12-3 or TRBV12-4 and TRBJ1-3; D is uncertain. Deletions cut 2 bases from V and 0 bases from J, with 8 bases between. The CDR3 runs 15 residues. CDR3 DNA sequence: TGTGCCAGCAGTTTAAGTCCAAGCTCTGGAAACACCATATATTTT. Its translation: CASSLSPSSGNTIYF.

This clonotype was found a few times. The chain employs TRBV9 and TRBJ1-1, with unresolved D. V gave up 0 bases and J gave up 0 bases, with 9 bases separating them. The CDR3 runs to 15 residues. Germline CDR1 and CDR2: SGDLS and YYNGEE. The CDR3 is CASSVASGLNTEAFF. DNA of the CDR3: TGTGCCAGCAGCGTAGCGTCAGGCCTGAACACTGAAGCTTTCTTT.

The V and J genes are TRBV19 and TRBJ1-5; D gene ambiguous. The V gene lost 5 bases and the J gene lost 4 bases, with 18 bases spanning the gap. This CDR3 is built from 16 residues. The germline V gene has CDR1 LNHDA and CDR2 SQIVND (reference sequence). The CDR3 DNA reads TGTGCCAGTAGTCCCAGCTTTGGCAGGTCGAATCAGCCCCAGCATTTT. Translating it yields CASSPSFGRSNQPQHF.

This rearrangement joins TRBV12-3 or TRBV12-4 to TRBJ1-1, with 11 bases lining up with TRBD1. Unmatched junction bases numbered 2, after V lost 4 bases and J lost 10 bases. CDR3 length equals 12 residues. The DNA of the CDR3 is TGTGCCAGCAGTTGGACAGGGGGCTCAGCTTTCTTT. This encodes CASSWTGGSAFF.

The rearrangement uses TRBV5-1 and TRBJ1-5; D is uncertain. The CDR3 is 14 residues long. The germline V gene has CDR1 SGHRS and CDR2 YFSETQ. V was clipped by 2 bases and J by 5 bases, with 11 bases between them. CDR3 DNA sequence: TGCGCCAGCAGCTTAGGAGGGTACTATCAGCCCCAGCATTTT. Translation: CASSLGGYYQPQHF. Complete variable domain (other parts from reference TRBV5-1 and TRBJ1-5): KAGVTQTPRYLIKTRGQQVTLSCSPISGHRSVSWYQQTPGQGLQFLFEYFSETQRNKGNFPGRFSGRQFSNSRSEMNVSTLELGDSALYLCASSLGGYYQPQHFGDGTRLSIL.

This clonotype was found a few times. The chain combines TRBV7-9 with TRBJ1-1; 10 positions match TRBD1. Germline-derived CDR1 and CDR2 are SEHNR and FQNEAQ (reference sequence). Losses at the gene ends were 4 bases for V and 3 bases for J; bases not matched to a gene: 8. This CDR3 comprises 16 residues. DNA for the CDR3: TGTGCCAGCAGCTCAGGACAGGGGGGTACAGACACTGAAGCTTTCTTT. It specifies CASSSGQGGTDTEAFF.

The chain employs TRBV9 and TRBJ2-2, with 9 bases that match TRBD2. The V segment lost 2 bases and the J segment 6 bases; nucleotides outside the gene matches: 8. Germline V gives CDR1 SGDLS, CDR2 YYNGEE. The length of the CDR3 is 16 residues. CDR3 bases: TGTGCCAGCAGCGTCCCTAGCGGGAATGGTGCCGGGGAGCTGTTTTTT. This codes for CASSVPSGNGAGELFF.

CDR3 DNA: TGTGCCATCAGTGATTTTCAGGGAAATCAGCCCCAGCATTTT. Amino acid sequence: CAISDFQGNQPQHF. The chain uses TRBV10-3 and TRBJ1-5; a weak D match, TRBD1 (5 bases). The V gene's germline CDR1 is ENHRY and CDR2 SYGVKD. The CDR3 extends over 14 amino acids. V was pared by 3 bases and J by 4 bases, with 10 bases between.

The chain recombines TRBV30 with TRBJ1-1; unclear D gene. Looked up from germline, CDR1 is GTSNPN and CDR2 is SVGIG (reference sequence). CDR3 length: 12 amino acids. Trimming shortened V by 1 base and J by 3 bases, and 6 bases separated the two germline ends. The CDR3 DNA is TGTGCCTGGAGTGAACGAGACACTGAAGCTTTCTTT. Translating it yields CAWSERDTEAFF.

This clonotype was found once. The CDR3 sequence: CASSYSGGRAYNEQFF. As DNA, the CDR3 is TGTGCCAGCAGTTATTCAGGCGGGAGGGCCTACAATGAGCAGTTCTTC. V and J are TRBV6-5 and TRBJ2-1, with 9 bases fitting TRBD2. There are 16 residues in the CDR3. J lost 2 bases, V lost 3 bases, and 5 bases had no gene match. The germline V gene encodes CDR1 MNHEY and CDR2 SVGAGI.

The rearrangement uses TRBV23-1 and TRBJ1-2, with D unresolved. TRBV23-1 is sorted into the ORF group, with uncertain function. V was shortened by 3 bases and J by 4 bases, with 15 bases between the two germline ends. This CDR3 region has 15 residues. CDR3 coding DNA: TGCGCCAGCAGTCAGCTCGGACTTAAATTCTATGGCTACACCTTC. As protein: CASSQLGLKFYGYTF.

The chain is built from TRBV24-1 and TRBJ1-3; D unclear. The V gene lost 7 bases and the J gene lost 0 bases, with 9 bases spanning the gap. CDR1 is KGHDR, CDR2 SFDVKD, per germline. CDR3 length: 14 amino acids. CDR3 DNA: TGTGCCACCAGCTCCGCAGCCTCTGGAAACACCATATATTTT. Translating gives CATSSAASGNTIYF.

The chain carries TRBV24-1 and TRBJ1-2; TRBD1 agrees at 7 bases. In germline, CDR1 is KGHDR, CDR2 SFDVKD. The trim removed 10 bases at V and 6 bases at J, leaving 10 bases unmatched. This CDR3 is built from 13 residues. The CDR3 region is CATRTTGHDGYTF. The CDR3, as DNA: TGTGCCACTAGGACGACAGGGCACGATGGCTACACCTTC.

CDR3 bases: TGCGCCAGCAGCCAGGGCACCCTTGGAAACACCATATATTTT. Translation gives CASSQGTLGNTIYF. The chain links TRBV4-1 to TRBJ1-3; no clear D gene. Germline CDR1 reads MGHRA; CDR2 reads YSYEKL. Trimming shortened V by 3 bases and J by 3 bases, and 9 bases separated the two germline ends. The CDR3 spans 14 residues.

This chain uses TRBV3-1 with TRBJ1-1; unclear D gene. With 1 base removed from V and 5 bases from J, the gap between germline ends came to 8 bases. The CDR3 length is 13 residues. CDR1 is LGHDT, CDR2 YNNKEL, per germline (reference sequence). As DNA, the CDR3 is TGTGCCAGCAGCCAAGGTCGGGTTACTGAAGCTTTCTTT. This gives the protein CASSQGRVTEAFF. The complete variable domain, with remaining parts taken from reference TRBV3-1 and TRBJ1-1, reads DTAVSQTPKYLVTQMGNDKSIKCEQNLGHDTMYWYKQDSKKFLKIMFSYNNKELIINETVPNRFSPKSPDKAHLNLHINSLELGDSAVYFCASSQGRVTEAFFGQGTRLTVV.

This sequence joins TRBV12-3 or TRBV12-4 and TRBJ1-1, with D hard to call. The CDR3 consists of 12 residues. V was cut by 3 bases and J by 6 bases, with 8 bases left in between. CDR3 residues: CASSFDPAEAFF. CDR3 bases: TGTGCCAGCAGTTTCGACCCAGCTGAAGCTTTCTTT.

This clonotype was picked up one time. The V call is TRBV7-8, the J call TRBJ1-1, with D possibly TRBD1 on 6 matching bases. This CDR3 comprises 14 residues. Trimming removed 4 bases from V and 5 bases from J, with 14 bases in between. Germline V lookup: CDR1 SGHVS, CDR2 FQNEAQ. The CDR3 region is CASSSQGWETEAFF. For the CDR3, the DNA is TGTGCCAGCAGCTCACAGGGTTGGGAGACTGAAGCTTTCTTT.

V is TRBV5-4 and J is TRBJ2-3; 12 positions agree with TRBD2. The CDR3 length is 13 residues. V was clipped by 7 bases and J by 6 bases; unmatched bases: 3. Germline V CDR1 and CDR2: SGHNT, YYREEE (reference sequence). Written as DNA, the CDR3 is TGTGCCAGCTACCTAGCGGGAGGGGATACGCAGTATTTT. Translating it yields CASYLAGGDTQYF.

This clonotype was observed a handful of times. This chain uses TRBV6-6 with TRBJ1-3; D is unresolved. The V gene lost 7 bases and the J gene lost 4 bases, with 5 bases spanning the gap. Per germline, CDR1 MNHNY and CDR2 SVGAGI (reference sequence). This CDR3 comprises 11 residues. Here the CDR3 DNA reads TGTGCCAGCACTAGGGGAAACACCATATATTTT. Translating gives CASTRGNTIYF.

V and J are TRBV12-3 or TRBV12-4 and TRBJ2-7; possible D gene TRBD1, 6 bases. Trimming took off 6 bases at V and 1 base at J, with 16 bases between the two ends. CDR3 length: 15 residues. The CDR3 is CASRSTGQSSYEQYF. DNA of the CDR3: TGTGCCAGCAGATCCACAGGGCAGAGTTCCTACGAGCAGTACTTC.

This clonotype was seen only a few times. The V and J genes are TRBV30 and TRBJ1-1; D not resolved. This CDR3 contains 10 residues. The ends were cut back, 6 bases at V and 3 bases at J, with 5 bases in the middle. Germline CDR1 is GTSNPN and CDR2 is SVGIG (reference sequence). This CDR3 is CACTDTEAFF. For the CDR3, the DNA is TGTGCCTGTACGGACACTGAAGCTTTCTTT. The full variable domain, in which reference TRBV30 and TRBJ1-1 provide the parts outside the CDR3, is SQTIHQWPATLVQPVGSPLSLECTVEGTSNPNLYWYRQAAGRGLQLLFYSVGIGQISSEVPQNLSASRPQDRQFILSSKKLLLSDSGFYLCACTDTEAFFGQGTRLTVV.

This chain links TRBV6-2 or TRBV6-3 with TRBJ1-2, with 10 nucleotides matching TRBD1. V was pared by 4 bases and J by 8 bases, with 10 bases of the junction left unmatched. The V gene's germline CDR1 is MNHEY and CDR2 SVGEGT. CDR3 length equals 15 residues. DNA for the CDR3: TGTGCCAGCAGTTCCGCAGGGACAGGGGATTACGGCTACACCTTC. This codes for CASSSAGTGDYGYTF.

The chain couples TRBV12-3 or TRBV12-4 to TRBJ1-5; D gene uncertain. This CDR3 has 13 residues. Trimming cost V 3 bases and J 3 bases, with 6 bases left between them. CDR3 protein: CASSLTANQPQHF. CDR3 DNA sequence: TGTGCCAGCAGTTTGACTGCCAATCAGCCCCAGCATTTT.

This chain connects TRBV24-1 to TRBJ2-1; D uncertain. Germline loops: CDR1 KGHDR, CDR2 SFDVKD. This CDR3 has 12 residues. V lost 5 bases to trimming and J lost 9 bases, with 10 bases between them. CDR3 sequence: CATSGAFPEQFF. In DNA form, the CDR3 reads TGTGCCACCAGTGGAGCTTTTCCTGAGCAGTTCTTC.

In this sample, this clonotype turned up a few times. V and J are TRBV7-3 and TRBJ1-2; D remains unclear. CDR1 and CDR2 (germline): SGHTA, FQGTGA. The V end lost 3 bases, the J end lost 10 bases, and 18 bases lay between the germline ends. This CDR3 has 14 residues. CDR3 DNA: TGTGCCAGCAGCTTGGGCCCTTACGGGTACTTCTACACCTTC. It is translated as CASSLGPYGYFYTF.

This clonotype came up a few times. V and J are TRBV9 and TRBJ1-5; D not certain. Per the germline V gene, CDR1 is SGDLS and CDR2 is YYNGEE. This CDR3 is 13 amino acids long. Trimming left V 4 bases short and J 1 base short, with 6 bases between. The CDR3 protein is CASSPGSNQPQHF. The CDR3 DNA is TGTGCCAGCAGCCCCGGCAGCAATCAGCCCCAGCATTTT.

The chain's CDR3 is CSDKPGRNYGYTF. DNA for the CDR3: TGCAGCGACAAACCGGGACGGAACTATGGCTACACCTTC. The chain uses TRBV29-1 and TRBJ1-2; D may be TRBD1 (5 bases). Germline V CDR1 and CDR2: SQVTM, ANQGSEA. The CDR3 length is 13 residues. Trimming stripped 7 bases from V and 2 bases from J, with 14 bases between.

The chain recombines TRBV5-5 with TRBJ2-2; TRBD1 aligns across 8 bases. J was trimmed by 7 bases and V by 0 bases; bases with no gene match: 2. The CDR3 covers 14 residues. Germline assignment: CDR1 SGHKS and CDR2 YYEKEE (reference sequence). This CDR3 is CASSLGQGFGELFF. Here the CDR3 DNA reads TGTGCCAGCAGCTTGGGACAGGGGTTCGGGGAGCTGTTTTTT.